Shown below are 11 T cell receptor beta chains from a single sample sequenced in a study of blood T cells in healthy people across ages. Primed by a sample-barcoded 5' primer and a J-beta primer mix, a second PCR proceeded for roughly 6 to 12 cycles. Using its own MiXCR run on the 5' RACE reads, TCRdb lists one record per CDR3 protein. The sample records approximately 800,000 distinct CDR3 sequences, 20% to 30% being singletons. The same specimen was also included in a second study, on T cells of mothers and their children.

The sample was blood. The source of these receptors is a boy aged 5 to 17 in good health.

This clonotype was counted only a few times. The chain recombines TRBV9 with TRBJ1-4; D is unresolved. Trimming removed 0 bases at V and 4 bases at J, with 7 bases between. In germline, CDR1 is SGDLS, CDR2 YYNGEE. The CDR3 covers 14 residues. CDR3 sequence: CASSVGGDNEKLFF. The CDR3 bases are TGTGCCAGCAGCGTAGGTGGAGATAATGAAAAACTGTTTTTT.

The chain joins TRBV7-9 to TRBJ2-1; D is undetermined. From germline, CDR1 is SEHNR and CDR2 FQNEAQ (reference sequence). This CDR3 is built from 12 residues. Trimming removed 4 bases from V and 10 bases from J, with 11 bases in between. The CDR3 reads CASSSTSSEQFF. As DNA, the CDR3 is TGTGCCAGCAGCTCCACAAGCTCGGAGCAGTTCTTC.

The chain has TRBV7-9 and TRBJ1-2; maybe TRBD1 (5 bases). The length of the CDR3 is 14 residues. Germline CDR1 and CDR2: SEHNR and FQNEAQ (reference sequence). Trimming shortened V by 5 bases and J by 6 bases, and 16 bases separated the two germline ends. CDR3 bases: TGTGCCAGCAGCCCCGAGCAGGGATGGAATGGCTACACCTTC. Its protein product is CASSPEQGWNGYTF.

This clonotype has a handful of counts. The gene calls are TRBV10-2 and TRBJ1-4; D gene uncertain. The CDR3 length is 15 residues. V was shortened by 4 bases and J by 6 bases, with 15 bases between the two germline ends. Germline-derived CDR1 and CDR2 are WSHSY and SAAADI. The CDR3 protein is CASSAHVGEYEKLFF. CDR3 bases: TGCGCCAGCAGTGCCCACGTGGGAGAGTATGAAAAACTGTTTTTT.

This chain connects TRBV5-6 to TRBJ1-1; D is unclear. The CDR3 consists of 15 residues. Germline assignment: CDR1 SGHDT and CDR2 YYEEEE. Trimming removed 2 bases at V and 1 base at J, with 12 bases between. CDR3 in DNA: TGTGCCAGCAGCTTAGAGTGGCGGAGGAACACTGAAGCTTTCTTT. This translates into CASSLEWRRNTEAFF.

The sample holds a few counts of this clonotype. The chain links TRBV12-3 or TRBV12-4 to TRBJ1-4, with D perhaps matching TRBD1 (5 bases). V was shortened by 4 bases and J by 8 bases, with 17 bases between the two germline ends. CDR3 size: 15 residues. CDR3 in DNA: TGTGCCAGCAGTTCACGACAGATCGAGAAGGAAAAACTGTTTTTT. As protein: CASSSRQIEKEKLFF.

This clonotype has more than one count but fewer than ten. The genes are TRBV12-3 or TRBV12-4 and TRBJ1-2; the match to TRBD1 covers 10 bases. CDR3 size: 13 residues. J was trimmed by 6 bases and V by 6 bases; bases with no gene match: 4. The CDR3 nucleotides read TGTGCCAGCAGCCGGACAGGGGGTAATGGCTACACCTTC. It codes for CASSRTGGNGYTF.

The table lists this clonotype with a few counts. The V call is TRBV6-5, the J call TRBJ2-5, with TRBD1 matching 10 bases. The DNA end is more similar to TRBJ2-1, so the J call may be wrong. The CDR3 loop spans 14 amino acids. The germline V gene encodes CDR1 MNHEY and CDR2 SVGAGI. This chain's CDR3 is CASSPGQGRSEQFF. In DNA, the CDR3 is TGTGCCAGCAGTCCGGGACAGGGGAGAAGTGAGCAGTTCTTC.

This chain connects TRBV3-1 to TRBJ1-3; D is ambiguous. The CDR3 has 14 residues. Trimming stripped 1 base from V and 3 bases from J, with 7 bases between. In germline, CDR1 is LGHDT, CDR2 YNNKEL (reference sequence). In DNA form, the CDR3 reads TGTGCCAGCAGCCAAGGCGGAAATGGAAACACCATATATTTT. Translation: CASSQGGNGNTIYF.

The rearrangement links TRBV6-6 to TRBJ2-5; 9 bases are shared with TRBD1. Per the germline V gene, CDR1 is MNHNY and CDR2 is SVGAGI (reference sequence). The CDR3 is 14 residues long. V shed 7 bases, J shed 2 bases, and the junction held 5 bases outside the gene matches. The CDR3: CASTGTGQQETQYF. For the CDR3, the DNA is TGTGCCAGCACTGGGACAGGGCAACAAGAGACCCAGTACTTC.

This clonotype was picked up a small number of times. The genes are TRBV9 and TRBJ2-7; D is ambiguous. Trimming removed 1 base at V and 0 bases at J, with 8 bases between. This CDR3 region has 14 residues. Germline V lookup: CDR1 SGDLS, CDR2 YYNGEE. In nucleotides, the CDR3 is TGTGCCAGCAGCGTAAGAAGCGACTCCTACGAGCAGTACTTC. It specifies CASSVRSDSYEQYF. Full variable domain (rest looked up from reference TRBV9 and TRBJ2-7): DSGVTQTPKHLITATGQRVTLRCSPRSGDLSVYWYQQSLDQGLQFLIQYYNGEERAKGNILERFSAQQFPDLHSELNLSSLELGDSALYFCASSVRSDSYEQYFGPGTRLTVT.